This entry lists 25 T cell receptor beta chains sequenced from one sample in a study of T cell responses to AZD1222 COVID-19 vaccine. The table came from immunoSEQ multiplex PCR; TCRdb's copy has only in-frame clones and leaves some out. The table includes approximately 100,000 clones, around 92% detected once. Sequenced here: peripheral blood, sampled on day 0 of AZD1222 vaccination. The receptor source for this set is an adult in good health.

This clone was recorded only once. The chain couples TRBV5-5 to TRBJ2-7, with D possibly TRBD2 on 5 matching bases. The CDR3 has 16 amino acids. Germline V lookup: CDR1 SGHKS, CDR2 YYEKEE (reference sequence). Trimming stripped 0 bases from V and 2 bases from J, with 15 bases between. This CDR3 reads CASSLAVAHGTYEQYF. CDR3 nucleotides: TGTGCCAGCAGCTTGGCAGTAGCGCACGGTACCTACGAGCAGTACTTC.

This clone was seen once. The rearrangement links TRBV28 to TRBJ1-6; tentatively, D is TRBD1 (6 bases). Germline V gene data show CDR1 as MDHEN and CDR2 as SYDVKM. V lost 7 bases and J 7 bases, leaving 20 bases between the germline ends. This CDR3 is built from 16 residues. The CDR3 nucleotides read TGTGCCAGCACTGTTCTCAGGGCAGGGGAGAATTCACCCCTCCACTTT. Translation gives CASTVLRAGENSPLHF.

The chain combines TRBV7-9 with TRBJ2-1, with a possible D match to TRBD2 (6 bases). Looked up from germline, CDR1 is SEHNR and CDR2 is FQNEAQ (reference sequence). V was pared by 5 bases and J by 6 bases, with 14 bases between. The CDR3 extends over 14 amino acids. The CDR3, as DNA: TGTGCCAGCAGCGGGAGACTAGATACCAATGAGCAGTTCTTC. Translating it yields CASSGRLDTNEQFF.

The V gene is TRBV5-1, the J gene TRBJ1-1, with D possibly matching TRBD1 (5 bases). The CDR3 totals 14 residues. V was shortened by 4 bases and J by 11 bases, with 21 bases between the two germline ends. Looked up from germline, CDR1 is SGHRS and CDR2 is YFSETQ. CDR3 bases: TGCGCCAGCAGCACCGGGACCCCCGGGTCTGGGGCTTTCTTT. Residues: CASSTGTPGSGAFF.

In this sample, this clone turned up once. This chain uses TRBV4-1 with TRBJ2-7, with a possible D match to TRBD2 (5 bases). Germline V gene sequence: CDR1 MGHRA, CDR2 YSYEKL. Trimming cost V 5 bases and J 3 bases, with 20 bases left between them. The CDR3 loop spans 16 amino acids. CDR3 region: CASSKLDGKKDYEQYF. The CDR3 coding sequence is TGCGCCAGCAGCAAACTAGACGGGAAAAAAGACTACGAGCAGTACTTC.

The chain recombines TRBV2 with TRBJ1-2; tentative D call: TRBD1 (6 bases). V was pared by 5 bases and J by 4 bases, with 11 bases between. Germline V gene lookup returns CDR1 SNHLY and CDR2 FYNNEI. The CDR3 is 13 amino acids. As DNA, the CDR3 is TGTGCCAGCAGTTCAAGGACAGTCTATGGCTACACCTTC. Translating it yields CASSSRTVYGYTF.

This clone was found once. This chain connects TRBV29-1 to TRBJ1-3, with 9 nucleotides matching TRBD1. V lost 4 bases and J lost 7; bases outside the gene matches: 5. Germline loops: CDR1 SQVTM, CDR2 ANQGSEA. The CDR3 has 13 residues. The CDR3 reads CSVAWTGANTIYF. The CDR3 bases are TGCAGCGTTGCGTGGACAGGGGCGAACACCATATATTTT.

This clone has only a few counts. The chain joins TRBV7-3 to TRBJ2-3; the match to TRBD2 covers 7 bases. The CDR3 consists of 15 residues. Trimming cost V 3 bases and J 0 bases; bases outside gene matches: 3. Germline lookup yields CDR1 SGHTA and CDR2 FQGTGA. The CDR3 DNA reads TGTGCCAGCAGCTTTGGCGGGGGTAGCACAGATACGCAGTATTTT. Residues: CASSFGGGSTDTQYF.

This clone was detected a few times. This CDR3 is CASSLGQLGELFF. For the CDR3, the DNA is TGTGCCAGCAGTTTGGGACAGCTCGGGGAGCTGTTTTTT. The V gene is TRBV27, the J gene TRBJ2-2; 7 nucleotides line up with TRBD1. The CDR3 totals 13 residues. The J segment lost 7 bases and the V segment lost 3 bases, leaving 2 bases of the junction unmatched. Germline lookup yields CDR1 MNHEY and CDR2 SMNVEV (reference sequence).

The chain carries TRBV6-5 and TRBJ2-7, with D possibly matching TRBD1 (6 bases). Germline values: CDR1 MNHEY, CDR2 SVGAGI. The CDR3 sequence is 15 residues long. V lost 4 bases, J lost 0 bases, and 13 bases lay in between. The CDR3 DNA follows: TGTGCCAGCAGTTTATACTCGGACAGCTCCTACGAGCAGTACTTC. As protein: CASSLYSDSSYEQYF.

The genes are TRBV3-1 (or the pseudogene TRBV3-2) and TRBJ2-7; unclear D gene. This CDR3 region has 12 residues. Between the trimmed V and J ends, which lost 5 bases and 5 bases, there was a span of 10 bases. CDR1 is LGHDT and CDR2 is YNNKEL in the germline V gene (reference sequence). CDR3 residues: CASSGNKDEQYF. DNA of the CDR3: TGTGCCAGCAGCGGTAATAAGGACGAGCAGTACTTC.

This chain links TRBV11-2 with TRBJ2-1; maybe TRBD2 (6 bases). The CDR3 contains 18 residues. Per germline, CDR1 SGHAT and CDR2 FQNNGV. V was trimmed by 5 bases and J by 0 bases, leaving 20 bases between them. CDR3 region: CASSTIRDFRSSYNEQFF. The CDR3, as DNA: TGTGCCAGCAGCACGATCCGGGACTTCAGAAGCTCCTACAATGAGCAGTTCTTC.

The rearrangement uses TRBV19 and TRBJ2-5; D remains unclear. V lost 5 bases to trimming and J lost 2 bases, with 9 bases between them. Germline V lookup: CDR1 LNHDA, CDR2 SQIVND (reference sequence). The CDR3 totals 13 residues. The CDR3 DNA reads as TGTGCCAGTAGTGCATCTGAGCAAGAGACCCAGTACTTC. Translation: CASSASEQETQYF.

This chain joins TRBV21-1 and TRBJ2-7; the table's D call, TRBD1, was not checked against the DNA. TRBV21-1 is noted as a pseudogene. The CDR3 extends over 13 amino acids. CDR3 residues: CASSKWDSHEQYF. DNA of the CDR3: TGTGCCAGCAGCAAATGGGACAGCCACGAGCAGTACTTC.

In nucleotides, the CDR3 is TGCAGCGTTGAGAGAGGGGTTGGTGGGGCCGGGGCTAGCGGGCCCAGATACAATGAGCAGTTCTTC. This translates into CSVERGVGGAGASGPRYNEQFF. The gene calls are TRBV29-1 and TRBJ2-1; the match to TRBD2 covers 8 bases. Looked up from germline, CDR1 is SQVTM and CDR2 is ANQGSEA. This CDR3 is 22 amino acids long. V dropped 3 bases and J dropped 4; count of bases not matched to a gene: 29.

V gene TRBV15 combines with J gene TRBJ1-3, with D hard to call. Trimming cost V 0 bases and J 4 bases, with 10 bases left between them. In germline, CDR1 is LNHNV, CDR2 YYDKDF (reference sequence). The CDR3 covers 15 residues. DNA of the CDR3: TGTGCCACCAGCAGAGAACATGTGTCAGGAAACACCATATATTTT. This translates into CATSREHVSGNTIYF.

CDR3 DNA: TGTGCCTGGAGGAGCGGGAGGCTCCACGAGCAGTACTTC. As protein: CAWRSGRLHEQYF. This chain joins TRBV30 and TRBJ2-7; 9 bases line up with TRBD2. Germline V gene lookup returns CDR1 GTSNPN and CDR2 SVGIG (reference sequence). This CDR3 has 13 residues. Losses at the gene ends were 3 bases for V and 5 bases for J; bases not matched to a gene: 5.

The V call is TRBV19, the J call TRBJ2-6, with D maybe TRBD1 (6 bases). This CDR3 has 17 amino acids. Germline values: CDR1 LNHDA, CDR2 SQIVND (reference sequence). This chain's CDR3 is CATRQDRKISGANVLTF. Here the CDR3 DNA reads TGTGCGACTCGACAGGATAGAAAGATCTCTGGGGCCAACGTCCTGACTTTC. Supplemented by reference TRBV19 and TRBJ2-6, the full variable domain reads DGGITQSPKYLFRKEGQNVTLSCEQNLNHDAMYWYRQDPGQGLRLIYYSQIVNDFQKGDIAEGYSVSREKKESFPLTVTSAQKNPTAFYLCATRQDRKISGANVLTFGAGSRLTVL.

The chain has TRBV30 and TRBJ1-6; no clear D. Trimming left V 4 bases short and J 7 bases short, with 17 bases between. Germline-derived CDR1 and CDR2 are GTSNPN and SVGIG (reference sequence). CDR3 length: 15 residues. The chain's CDR3 is CAWTRSLFGNSPLHF. CDR3 nucleotide sequence: TGTGCCTGGACCCGATCCTTATTCGGGAATTCACCCCTCCACTTT. Full variable domain (rest looked up from reference TRBV30 and TRBJ1-6): SQTIHQWPATLVQPVGSPLSLECTVEGTSNPNLYWYRQAAGRGLQLLFYSVGIGQISSEVPQNLSASRPQDRQFILSSKKLLLSDSGFYLCAWTRSLFGNSPLHFGNGTRLTVT.

The rearrangement links TRBV7-9 to TRBJ1-1, with TRBD1 matching 7 bases. In germline, CDR1 is SEHNR, CDR2 FQNEAQ (reference sequence). V shed 3 bases and J 0 bases; nucleotides not matched to a gene: 4. The CDR3 totals 15 residues. The CDR3 loop reads CASSFSTGMNTEAFF. The DNA of the CDR3 is TGTGCCAGCAGCTTCTCGACAGGGATGAACACTGAAGCTTTCTTT.

The chain combines TRBV5-8 with TRBJ2-7; D uncertain. V lost 0 bases and J 10 bases, leaving 17 bases between the germline ends. Germline CDR1 SGHTS, CDR2 YDEGEE. This CDR3 has 14 residues. The CDR3: CASSLDRRVEDQYF. CDR3 nucleotide sequence: TGTGCCAGCAGCTTGGACCGTAGGGTAGAGGATCAGTACTTC.

The rearrangement uses TRBV30 and TRBJ2-5; 13 bases align to TRBD2. CDR1 is GTSNPN and CDR2 is SVGIG in the germline V gene (reference sequence). The CDR3 runs to 17 residues. The trim removed 2 bases at V and 3 bases at J, leaving 9 bases unmatched. The CDR3 nucleotides read TGTGCCTGGAGTTCCCGCCGGACTAGCGGGAGTAAAGAGACCCAGTACTTC. Its translation is CAWSSRRTSGSKETQYF.

This chain connects TRBV21-1 to TRBJ2-7; TRBD2 reflects the table's D call only, with no check against the DNA. TRBV21-1 is a pseudogene. This CDR3 is 18 amino acids long. The CDR3 reads CASNTIPSLRGAKHEQYF. The DNA of the CDR3 is TGTGCCAGCAATACTATTCCTTCCCTCCGGGGGGCGAAGCACGAGCAGTACTTC.

The chain has TRBV3-1 (or the pseudogene TRBV3-2) and TRBJ1-5; D gene uncertain. This CDR3 region has 13 residues. V was clipped by 3 bases and J by 7 bases, with 10 bases between them. CDR1 and CDR2 from the germline V gene are LGHDT and YNNKEL (reference sequence). The CDR3 loop is CASSQDGQQPQHF. CDR3 bases: TGTGCCAGCAGCCAGGACGGTCAACAGCCCCAGCATTTT.

The chain employs TRBV28 and TRBJ1-2; D possibly corresponds to TRBD1 (6 bases). The CDR3 is made up of 14 amino acids. Germline V lookup: CDR1 MDHEN, CDR2 SYDVKM. The germline V and J ends were trimmed by 5 bases and 3 bases, with 13 bases remaining between them. The DNA of the CDR3 is TGTGCCAGCAGTGTAACAGGGTCCTACTATGGCTACACCTTC. Its translation: CASSVTGSYYGYTF.